Listed here are 12 T cell receptor beta chains from one sample, sequenced in a study of cytomegalovirus exposure and HLA in healthy donors. The primer mix had 60 Vbeta and 13 Jbeta primers. Repertoires were generated with immunoSEQ multiplex PCR, while TCRdb's copy carries only in-frame clones and drops some. The sample has about 100,000 clones; around 79% are singletons. The sample comprised PBMCs. These receptors originate from a man in his fifties or sixties in good health and CMV-seropositive.

This clone occurred a few times. The chain uses TRBV6-1 and TRBJ1-3; tentative D call: TRBD1 (6 bases). The CDR3 has 17 amino acids. In germline, CDR1 is MNHNS, CDR2 SASEGT. V lost 4 bases, J lost 3 bases, and 19 bases lay in between. The CDR3 here is CASSASVRGGLGNTIYF. In DNA, the CDR3 is TGTGCCAGCAGTGCTTCTGTTCGGGGGGGGCTTGGAAACACCATATATTTT.

Here the CDR3 DNA reads TGTGCCAGCATTAGCGGGGGGCCTGGGGAGCAGTTCTTC. Its translation is CASISGGPGEQFF. The J gene is TRBJ2-1, the V gene TRBV6-5, with 10 bases matching TRBD2. After removal of 7 bases from V and 10 bases from J, the junction contained 7 bases not matched to a gene. The CDR3 consists of 13 residues. The germline V gene encodes CDR1 MNHEY and CDR2 SVGAGI.

This rearrangement joins TRBV7-3 to TRBJ2-7, with a tentative D call TRBD2 (7 bases). Deletions cut 5 bases from V and 7 bases from J, with 18 bases between. The CDR3 loop spans 14 amino acids. Looked up from germline, CDR1 is SGHTA and CDR2 is FQGTGA. This chain's CDR3 is CASSPAGGLSEQYF. The CDR3 DNA sequence: TGTGCCAGCAGCCCAGCCGGGGGGCTGAGTGAGCAGTACTTC.

The chain has TRBV5-8 and TRBJ1-5; D not resolved. Trimming shortened V by 2 bases and J by 7 bases, and 7 bases separated the two germline ends. Per the germline V gene, CDR1 is SGHTS and CDR2 is YDEGEE. The CDR3 is made up of 12 amino acids. The CDR3 nucleotides are TGTGCCAGCAGCTTTCAGGTCCAGCCCCAGCATTTT. Translated: CASSFQVQPQHF.

The chain recombines TRBV7-3 with TRBJ1-1; the match to TRBD1 covers 7 bases. The CDR3 spans 15 residues. Germline assignment: CDR1 SGHTA and CDR2 FQGTGA. V lost 1 base, J lost 6 bases, and 8 bases stayed unmatched. CDR3 sequence reads: CASSLRGDSWAEAFF. The CDR3 nucleotides read TGTGCCAGCAGCTTAAGGGGGGACAGTTGGGCTGAAGCTTTCTTT.

This rearrangement joins TRBV19 to TRBJ2-7, with TRBD1 identical over 8 bases. After removal of 0 bases from V and 6 bases from J, the junction contained 10 bases not matched to a gene. From germline, CDR1 is LNHDA and CDR2 SQIVND (reference sequence). This CDR3 comprises 16 residues. The CDR3 is CASSIEGTGLSGEQYF. The CDR3 region has the DNA TGTGCCAGTAGTATAGAGGGGACAGGTCTTTCGGGCGAGCAGTACTTC.

This chain connects TRBV4-1 to TRBJ1-2; D uncertain. This CDR3 is 16 amino acids long. Germline lookup yields CDR1 MGHRA and CDR2 YSYEKL. V gave up 0 bases and J gave up 1 base, with 12 bases separating them. CDR3 sequence: CASSQERQRFNYGYTF. For the CDR3, the DNA is TGCGCCAGCAGCCAAGAGCGGCAGAGATTTAACTATGGCTACACCTTC.

The chain recombines TRBV21-1 with TRBJ2-3; the table's D call TRBD2 went unverified against the DNA. TRBV21-1 is a documented pseudogene. This CDR3 comprises 19 residues. CDR3: CASSSKVGGLAGEWDTQYF. CDR3 nucleotide sequence: TGTGCCAGCAGCAGCAAAGTCGGGGGACTAGCGGGTGAGTGGGATACGCAGTATTTT.

In this sample, this clone turned up once. One junction end does not reproduce the germline sequence, and a read error may be involved. The chain uses TRBV10-2 and TRBJ2-5; 9 bases match TRBD1. The CDR3 is 16 residues long. The germline V gene has CDR1 WSHSY and CDR2 SAAADI. The chain's CDR3 is CAGSVVGTGIKETQYF. As DNA, the CDR3 is TGCGCCGGCAGTGTCGTAGGGACAGGGATAAAGGAGACCCAGTACTTC.

The chain is built from TRBV4-1 and TRBJ1-1, with 11 bases identical to TRBD1. V shed 3 bases, J shed 4 bases, and the junction held 4 bases outside the gene matches. Per the germline V gene, CDR1 is MGHRA and CDR2 is YSYEKL. The CDR3 covers 15 residues. The CDR3 bases are TGCGCCAGCAGCCAGGACAGGGGGCTCGGCACTGAAGCTTTCTTT. Translation gives CASSQDRGLGTEAFF.

This clone was counted only a few times. V is TRBV6-5 and J is TRBJ2-3, with a weak D call TRBD1 (6 bases). Germline V gene sequence: CDR1 MNHEY, CDR2 SVGAGI. The CDR3 consists of 14 residues. With 6 bases removed from V and 0 bases from J, the gap between germline ends came to 10 bases. This CDR3 reads CASRGAGSTDTQYF. DNA of the CDR3: TGTGCCAGCAGGGGGGCGGGTAGCACAGATACGCAGTATTTT.

This chain links TRBV19 with TRBJ1-3; possibly TRBD1 for D (6 bases). The length of the CDR3 is 16 residues. Germline CDR1 and CDR2: LNHDA and SQIVND (reference sequence). The V end lost 5 bases, the J end lost 0 bases, and 14 bases lay between the germline ends. In DNA form, the CDR3 reads TGTGCCAGTAGTTCTTTAACAGGGTCCTCTGGAAACACCATATATTTT. Its translation is CASSSLTGSSGNTIYF.